These T cell receptor beta chains were read from a single sample in a study of blood T cells in healthy people across ages. TCRdb re-called the 5' RACE reads through MiXCR, storing one row per CDR3 protein. This sample has 700,000 to 850,000 distinct CDR3 sequences, with approximately 55% found just once. The specimen sequenced was blood. All receptors come from a man aged 80 or over in good health. The CDR3 runs from the conserved cysteine through the conserved F or W. D genes are given only for firm matches. Not every row has a clone size; where given, it reads once, few, many or a size class.

abundance | j_gene | v_gene | d_gene | CDR3aa | CDR3nt
NA | TRBJ2-3 | TRBV7-2 | TRBD1 | CAGSLASGGGDTQYF | TGTGCCGGCAGCTTAGCCTCAGGGGGCGGGGATACGCAGTATTTT
once | TRBJ2-7 | TRBV28 | NA | CASSPSPGTPSYEQYF | TGTGCCAGCAGTCCCTCCCCCGGGACACCTTCCTACGAGCAGTACTTC
NA | TRBJ2-3 | TRBV7-3 | TRBD2 | CASSSPGLASDTQYF | TGTGCCAGCAGCTCCCCGGGACTAGCGTCAGATACGCAGTATTTT
many | TRBJ2-7 | TRBV29-1 | NA | CSVEIGFTGSYEQYF | TGCAGCGTTGAAATTGGATTCACGGGCTCCTACGAGCAGTACTTC
NA | TRBJ2-2 | TRBV12-3/TRBV12-4 | TRBD2 | CASNGRSSWGTGELFF | TGTGCCAGCAACGGGAGGTCTTCGTGGGGCACCGGGGAGCTGTTTTTT
NA | TRBJ1-1 | TRBV10-3 | NA | CAIRDNTEAFF | TGTGCCATCAGGGATAACACTGAAGCTTTCTTT
once | TRBJ2-7 | TRBV20-1 | NA | CSARGEASDTRRPFF | TGCAGTGCTAGAGGAGAGGCAAGCGACACACGGAGGCCGTTCTTC
many | TRBJ2-7 | TRBV20-1 | TRBD2 | CSAPGLAGPYEQYF | TGCAGTGCTCCGGGACTAGCGGGGCCCTACGAGCAGTACTTC
few | TRBJ2-1 | TRBV20-1 | TRBD2 | CSARVDSGKGYEQFF | TGCAGTGCTAGAGTCGACAGCGGGAAAGGGTATGAGCAGTTCTTC
NA | TRBJ1-5 | TRBV2 | TRBD1 | CASNRGAYQPQHF | TGTGCCAGCAACAGGGGGGCCTATCAGCCCCAGCATTTT
once | TRBJ1-2 | TRBV20-1 | NA | CSATLKGPNYGYTF | TGCAGTGCTACCCTTAAGGGCCCTAACTATGGCTACACCTTC
few | TRBJ1-4 | TRBV29-1 | NA | CSGGEGSNEKLFF | TGCAGCGGGGGAGAGGGGTCTAATGAAAAACTGTTTTTT
NA | TRBJ1-4 | TRBV27 | NA | CASRGREKLFF | TGTGCCAGTCGGGGGAGGGAAAAACTGTTTTTT
few | TRBJ2-5 | TRBV6-2/TRBV6-3 | NA | CASSYSITGIQETQYF | TGTGCCAGCAGTTACTCGATTACAGGCATCCAAGAGACCCAGTACTTC
few | TRBJ2-7 | TRBV7-9 | TRBD2 | CASSSSYGGEIYEQYF | TGTGCCAGCAGCTCCTCCTACGGGGGGGAAATCTACGAGCAGTACTTC
NA | TRBJ1-2 | TRBV12-3/TRBV12-4 | NA | CASRRAEWGYTF | TGTGCCAGCAGAAGGGCGGAATGGGGCTACACCTTC
NA | TRBJ2-5 | TRBV9 | TRBD2 | CASSVEVGGRAGLSEQYF | TGTGCCAGCAGCGTAGAGGTCGGCGGGAGGGCCGGTCTATCTGAGCAGTACTTC
many | TRBJ2-5 | TRBV4-1 | NA | CASSQGVGKEAQYF | TGCGCCAGCAGCCAAGGGGTGGGCAAAGAGGCCCAGTACTTC
NA | TRBJ1-2 | TRBV5-1 | NA | CASSFGRLGGDGYTF | TGCGCCAGCAGCTTCGGGCGACTCGGGGGCGATGGCTACACCTTC
NA | TRBJ2-1 | TRBV12-3/TRBV12-4 | TRBD2 | CASSLAPLAGGRLEQFF | TGTGCCAGCAGTTTAGCGCCACTAGCGGGAGGCCGTTTGGAGCAGTTCTTC
NA | TRBJ2-3 | TRBV11-2 | NA | CASSLSGYAYF | TGTGCCAGCAGCCTCTCTGGCTACGCGTATTTT
NA | TRBJ2-7 | TRBV2 | NA | CASSGRGQGAYEQYF | TGTGCCAGCAGTGGTCGGGGGCAGGGGGCCTACGAGCAGTACTTC
NA | TRBJ2-7 | TRBV10-3 | TRBD1 | CAISGATGGYEQYF | TGTGCCATCAGTGGGGCGACAGGGGGATACGAGCAGTACTTC
NA | TRBJ1-2 | TRBV6-1 | TRBD1 | CASSDGTGAFYGYTF | TGTGCCAGCAGCGACGGGACAGGGGCCTTCTATGGCTACACCTTC
many | TRBJ2-1 | TRBV18 | NA | CASSPGQNNEQFF | TGTGCCAGCTCACCAGGACAGAACAATGAGCAGTTCTTC
NA | TRBJ2-2 | TRBV12-3/TRBV12-4 | TRBD1 | CASSPQGVIWTGELFF | TGTGCCAGCAGCCCACAGGGGGTGATCTGGACCGGGGAGCTGTTTTTT